The 19 T cell receptor beta chains below all came from one sample that was sequenced in a study of T cells after yellow fever vaccination. TCRdb reanalysed the 5' RACE reads using MiXCR and keeps one entry per CDR3 protein. The repertoire holds about 630,000 distinct CDR3 sequences, with around 12% as singletons. Here the sequenced sample was PBMCs, taken on the day of the yellow fever booster vaccination. The receptors were gathered from a man aged 25-40 years who received the YFV17D yellow fever vaccine.

This clonotype came up a few times. This sequence joins TRBV25-1 and TRBJ2-3, with D unclear. The CDR3 spans 15 residues. The V end was cut by 6 bases, the J end by 0 bases, with 13 bases between. The germline gives CDR1 MGHDK, CDR2 SYGVNS. CDR3 protein: CASSELQTSTDTQYF. DNA for the CDR3: TGTGCCAGCAGCGAACTACAAACTAGCACAGATACGCAGTATTTT.

The sample holds a few counts of this clonotype. CDR3 loop: CSASKGGVTEAFF. CDR3 nucleotide sequence: TGCAGTGCTAGTAAAGGAGGGGTTACTGAAGCTTTCTTT. The J gene is TRBJ1-1, the V gene TRBV20-1; possible D gene TRBD1, 5 bases. CDR1 DFQATT and CDR2 SNEGSKA come from the germline V gene (reference sequence). The CDR3 runs 13 residues. Trimming took 3 bases from V and 5 from J, leaving 13 bases between them.

This clonotype was detected a few times. The CDR3 nucleotides read TGCGCCAGCAGCCAGGCTACGGGACCTAAATACAATGAGCAGTTCTTC. Its protein is CASSQATGPKYNEQFF. This chain joins TRBV4-3 and TRBJ2-1; D might be TRBD1 or TRBD2, each matching 5 bases. V was trimmed by 3 bases and J by 4 bases, leaving 16 bases between them. The CDR3 is made up of 16 amino acids. Germline CDR1 is LGHNA and CDR2 is YSLEER.

The chain carries TRBV20-1 and TRBJ2-4; 10 nucleotides agree with TRBD2. Germline values: CDR1 DFQATT, CDR2 SNEGSKA (reference sequence). There are 17 residues in the CDR3. J gave up 1 base and V 6 bases, and 12 bases lay outside the gene matches. CDR3 region: CSALRASGSRAKNIQYF. CDR3 coding DNA: TGCAGTGCCCTAAGGGCTAGCGGGAGTAGGGCCAAAAACATTCAGTACTTC.

This clonotype has just a few counts. The chain couples TRBV12-3 or TRBV12-4 to TRBJ2-5; the D is unclear. V lost 2 bases and J lost 10, with 11 bases in between. The CDR3 consists of 12 residues. The CDR3 DNA reads as TGTGCCAGCAGTTTAACAAGTGTTGGCCAGTACTTC. Encoded protein: CASSLTSVGQYF.

This clonotype was detected only a few times. The chain carries TRBV12-3 or TRBV12-4 and TRBJ2-2; 9 bases align to TRBD2. This CDR3 region has 20 residues. V shed 7 bases and J 0 bases; nucleotides not matched to a gene: 18. The DNA of the CDR3 is TGTGCCAGCATGGGGGAAAAAGGTAGAGCGGGAGGAACGAACACCGGGGAGCTGTTTTTT. It translates to CASMGEKGRAGGTNTGELFF.

This clonotype was recorded a few times. The chain has TRBV20-1 and TRBJ2-1, with D perhaps matching TRBD2 (5 bases). V shed 0 bases and J shed 1 base, with 7 bases lying between them. Germline V gives CDR1 DFQATT, CDR2 SNEGSKA (reference sequence). This CDR3 is 14 amino acids long. CDR3 DNA: TGCAGTGCTAGAGATGCGGGTTCCTACAATGAGCAGTTCTTC. Encoded protein: CSARDAGSYNEQFF.

This sequence joins TRBV19 and TRBJ2-7; D not resolved. V was cut by 6 bases and J by 0 bases, with 12 bases left in between. CDR3 length: 14 residues. CDR1 LNHDA and CDR2 SQIVND come from the germline V gene (reference sequence). The CDR3 bases are TGTGCCAGTAGCACCTCCCGGGCCTCCTACGAGCAGTACTTC. Translated: CASSTSRASYEQYF.

The chain links TRBV7-2 to TRBJ2-7; tentatively, D is TRBD1 or TRBD2 (6 bases each). The CDR3 has 13 residues. V was shortened by 8 bases and J by 6 bases, with 17 bases between the two germline ends. The V gene's germline CDR1 is SGHTA and CDR2 FQGNSA. CDR3 protein: CASSGRTGAEQYF. Written as DNA, the CDR3 is TGTGCCAGCTCCGGCAGAACGGGGGCCGAGCAGTACTTC.

Only a few counts were recorded for this clonotype. J is TRBJ2-4 and V is TRBV6-5; TRBD2 is a possible D gene (6 bases). In germline, CDR1 is MNHEY, CDR2 SVGAGI. V lost 0 bases and J 3 bases, leaving 15 bases between the germline ends. The CDR3 spans 17 residues. The CDR3, as DNA: TGTGCCAGCAGTTACTCGAGGGTTCTAGCGTACAAAAACATTCAGTACTTC. The encoded protein is CASSYSRVLAYKNIQYF.

The chain carries TRBV20-1 and TRBJ2-3, with 10 nucleotides matching TRBD1. Unmatched junction bases numbered 5, after V lost 4 bases and J lost 4 bases. This CDR3 comprises 14 residues. Per germline, CDR1 DFQATT and CDR2 SNEGSKA (reference sequence). The CDR3 coding sequence is TGCAGTGCTACGCGGGACAGGGGACCAGATACGCAGTATTTT. Translating gives CSATRDRGPDTQYF.

The chain combines TRBV21-1 with TRBJ2-5; the table's D call of TRBD2 was not tested on the DNA. TRBV21-1 constitutes a pseudogene. The CDR3 is 19 residues long. This chain's CDR3 is CASSNTLAGGLSNTETQYF. The CDR3 DNA is TGTGCCAGCAGCAATACTCTAGCGGGAGGGTTAAGCAATACGGAGACCCAGTACTTC.

Only a few counts were recorded for this clonotype. V is TRBV3-1 and J is TRBJ2-5; 11 bases match TRBD2. This CDR3 has 18 residues. Trimming removed 1 base from V and 4 bases from J; junction bases left unmatched: 11. Germline CDR1 reads LGHDT; CDR2 reads YNNKEL (reference sequence). The CDR3 spells CASSQGIPTSGMTETQYF. The DNA for the CDR3 is TGTGCCAGCAGCCAAGGAATCCCGACTAGCGGGATGACAGAGACCCAGTACTTC.

The genes are TRBV7-2 and TRBJ1-1, with D maybe TRBD1 (6 bases). This CDR3 region has 15 residues. The ends were cut back, 0 bases at V and 5 bases at J, with 13 bases in the middle. CDR1 is SGHTA and CDR2 is FQGNSA in the germline V gene. CDR3 DNA: TGTGCCAGCAGCTTAGCGATGGGGGCGGTGACTGAAGCTTTCTTT. This sequence encodes CASSLAMGAVTEAFF.

In this sample, this clonotype turned up many times. The CDR3 bases are TGTGCCAGCAGCGTAGGCCCTGTGCCTCTTTATGCACAGAATACTGACACAGATACGCAGTATTTT. It encodes CASSVGPVPLYAQNTDTDTQYF. The rearrangement links TRBV9 to TRBJ2-3; D gene ambiguous. In germline, CDR1 is SGDLS, CDR2 YYNGEE. Trimming took 0 bases from V and 2 from J, leaving 31 bases between them. The length of the CDR3 is 22 residues.

This clonotype was detected a few times. This sequence joins TRBV12-3 or TRBV12-4 and TRBJ2-7, with 8 bases fitting TRBD2. After removal of 6 bases from V and 9 bases from J, the junction contained 16 bases not matched to a gene. This CDR3 has 15 residues. The CDR3 reads CASRLGGAPRMGQYF. In DNA, the CDR3 is TGTGCCAGCAGACTCGGGGGGGCACCTCGTATGGGGCAGTACTTC.

The rearrangement uses TRBV25-1 and TRBJ2-1; 15 bases line up with TRBD2. This CDR3 has 15 residues. Losses at the gene ends were 7 bases for V and 8 bases for J; bases not matched to a gene: 6. Germline values: CDR1 MGHDK, CDR2 SYGVNS. The DNA of the CDR3 is TGTGCCAGCAACCCGGGACTAGCGGGGGGATATGAGCAGTTCTTC. This codes for CASNPGLAGGYEQFF.

This clonotype turned up a few times. The chain uses TRBV10-1 and TRBJ2-1, with 7 bases identical to TRBD2. Germline V gives CDR1 WNHNN, CDR2 SYGVQD (reference sequence). V lost 4 bases to trimming and J lost 5 bases; unmatched junction nucleotides: 11. This CDR3 has 16 residues. CDR3 protein: CASSAPTGGRDNEQFF. CDR3 DNA sequence: TGCGCCAGCAGTGCTCCTACGGGAGGTCGAGACAATGAGCAGTTCTTC.

The V gene is TRBV7-9, the J gene TRBJ2-7; D gene unclear. The CDR3 extends over 11 amino acids. CDR1 is SEHNR and CDR2 is FQNEAQ in the germline V gene (reference sequence). Trimming removed 5 bases at V and 7 bases at J, with 9 bases between. Here the CDR3 reads CASSAHGEQYF. The CDR3 DNA follows: TGTGCCAGCAGCGCCCACGGGGAGCAGTACTTC.